This T cell receptor (beta chain) was found in a study of T cells in Graves' hyperthyroidism and ophthalmopathy. Many counts were recorded for this clonotype. The antigen is unknown. Pregnant or lactating patients were excluded, as were those with uncontrolled infection or other autoimmune disease. Thyroid ultrasound, orbital computed tomography, clinical symptoms, and serum thyroxine and TRAb underpinned diagnoses. Fresh peripheral blood, about 9.6 ml, yielded the PBMCs. TCR beta CDR3 sequences were amplified from RNA transcripts. Primed by the HTBI set, a first-round RT-PCR was run on the TCR CDR3. TCRdb reanalysed the multiplex PCR reads using MiXCR and keeps one entry per CDR3 protein. The sample lists 700,000 or so distinct CDR3 sequences, roughly 15% occurring once. The germline CDR1 and CDR2 sequences are SQVTM and ANQGSEA. V lost 1 base, J lost 3 bases, and 6 bases stayed unmatched. CDR3 size: 15 residues.

Study observations and caveats: Among clonotypes expanded in thyroid above 0.001, most were also found in blood.

The chain has TRBV29-1 and TRBJ1-2; TRBD1 agrees at 9 bases. This TCR was recovered from a woman aged 45-65 years with Graves' ophthalmopathy. The specimen was blood. This CDR3 is CSVEGDRALDYGYTF. For the CDR3, the DNA is TGCAGCGTTGAAGGGGACAGGGCTTTGGACTATGGCTACACCTTC.